The sequence of this TCR beta chain was determined in a study of T cells after posttransplantation cyclophosphamide. Overall study results and limits: TRB overlap between skin or GI tissue T cells and blood was limited. Donor-recipient repertoire similarity was low at 1-2 months, rising over year one.

V lost 7 bases, J lost 7 bases, and 8 bases stayed unmatched. The V gene's germline CDR1 is SGHAT and CDR2 FQNNGV. CDR3 length equals 15 residues. Profiled with immunoSEQ multiplex PCR; TCRdb holds only in-frame clones, not every one. The sample shows about 39,000 clones, none of them appearing just once. This clone was recorded many times. Its antigen is not known. V and J are TRBV11-2 and TRBJ1-4; 11 bases agree with TRBD1. The TCR sequence derives from a woman between 45 and 60 years old in good health and a related stem cell transplant donor. Specimen: PBMCs. The chain's CDR3 is CASTLGTGGGEKLFF. CDR3 in DNA: TGTGCCAGCACTCTCGGGACAGGGGGAGGTGAAAAACTGTTTTTT. Combining the CDR3 with reference TRBV11-2 and TRBJ1-4 gives the whole variable domain EAGVAQSPRYKIIEKRQSVAFWCNPISGHATLYWYQQILGQGPKLLIQFQNNGVVDDSQLPKDRFSAERLKGVDSTLKIQPAKLEDSAVYLCASTLGTGGGEKLFFGSGTQLSVL.